These T cell receptor beta chains were read from a single sample in a study of shared clonotypes between healthy human individuals. Here immunoSEQ multiplex PCR was the method, and the copy in TCRdb shows in-frame clones only, minus some. Of roughly 1.4 million clones in the sample, 97% to 99% were seen once. Sequencing was carried out using naive CD4+ T cells sorted from blood. These receptors originate from a man aged 25-45 years in good health. CDR3s include the opening cysteine and the closing phenylalanine or tryptophan. Clone sizes are given selectively: once, few, many, or a class where the clone is expanded.

v_gene	abundance	j_gene	CDR3aa
TRBV9	.	TRBJ1-1	CASSAGTGRPLSEAFF
TRBV18	.	TRBJ2-7	CASSPRQVHEQYF
TRBV27	.	TRBJ1-5	CASSPDRGPGNQPQHF
TRBV11-2	.	TRBJ2-1	CASSLPGTSINEQFF
TRBV6-6	.	TRBJ2-2	CASRSLGQTNTGELFF
TRBV28	.	TRBJ2-7	CASRTSGRAISYEQYF
TRBV7-2	.	TRBJ2-1	CASSLLGPGYGNEQFF
TRBV5-1	.	TRBJ2-1	CASSRGADNEQFF
TRBV29-1	.	TRBJ2-5	CSVSRTAQETQYF
TRBV29-1	.	TRBJ2-1	CSGGTTIGNEQFF
TRBV5-4	.	TRBJ1-3	CASSLGGISGNTIYF
TRBV9	.	TRBJ1-2	CASSVRPLTYGYTF
TRBV4-1	.	TRBJ2-2	CASSQGRAGELFF
TRBV7-2	.	TRBJ2-3	CASSPGRDRSTDTQYF
TRBV29-1	.	TRBJ2-2	CSVVMVMNTGELFF
TRBV5-6	.	TRBJ2-3	CASSSPTSGRARDTQYF
TRBV5-4	.	TRBJ1-1	CASSGGPTTGNTEAFF
TRBV7-8	once	TRBJ2-3	CASSASRISDTQYF
TRBV7-8	.	TRBJ2-5	CASSLTLTETQYF
TRBV19	.	TRBJ1-1	CASSMETGGFDTEAFF
TRBV18	.	TRBJ2-1	CASSLQGPYNEQFF
TRBV27	.	TRBJ1-1	CASSLDRSSRTEAFF
TRBV10-3	.	TRBJ2-3	CAINEREGTDTQYF
TRBV27	.	TRBJ1-1	CASSLLMGGAEAFF
TRBV7-2	once	TRBJ1-1	CASSSGGGPNTEAFF
TRBV2	.	TRBJ1-5	CASNEGDRPNQPQHF
TRBV5-4	.	TRBJ1-2	CASSLLSAGGRNYGYTF
TRBV7-7	.	TRBJ2-5	CASSLVGGYQETQYF
TRBV9	.	TRBJ1-3	CASSPWASGNTIYF
TRBV7-3	.	TRBJ1-2	CASSPTGSYGYTF
TRBV30	few	TRBJ1-5	CAWSRSNQPQHF
TRBV18	.	TRBJ1-5	CASRGNSNQPQHF
TRBV5-4	.	TRBJ2-2	CASSSSRGRDTGELFF
TRBV5-1	.	TRBJ2-2	CASSLGARTANTGELFF
TRBV7-9	.	TRBJ2-1	CASSSPTSGRASYNEQFF
TRBV14	.	TRBJ2-3	CASSQDVVDTQYF
TRBV2	.	TRBJ1-2	CASSERAGADGYTF
TRBV9	.	TRBJ2-3	CASSVAPPDTQYF
TRBV7-7	.	TRBJ2-5	CASSRSRGSETQYF
TRBV5-4	.	TRBJ2-6	CASSLPQGQGSSGANVLTF
TRBV11-2	.	TRBJ2-7	CASSFETNYEQYF
TRBV9	once	TRBJ1-1	CASSTGQGALTEAFF
TRBV4-1	.	TRBJ2-7	CASSHPGTGSYEQYF
TRBV28	.	TRBJ1-1	CASKFRQGIGNTEAFF
TRBV18	.	TRBJ2-3	CASSPPLAGFGTDTQYF
TRBV10-3	.	TRBJ2-3	CATLAASTDTQYF
TRBV7-8	.	TRBJ1-1	CASSLESVRERTEAFF
TRBV9	.	TRBJ2-7	CASSADRADEQYF
TRBV10-3	.	TRBJ1-5	CAISTGIIADQPQHF
TRBV7-2	.	TRBJ2-2	CASILRGRANTGELFF
TRBV14	.	TRBJ2-4	CASSLAGARSQYF
TRBV16	once	TRBJ2-1	CASSQQPGNEQFF
TRBV5-4	.	TRBJ2-3	CASSFGTSGSTDTQYF
TRBV10-3	.	TRBJ2-1	CAISPVIGAEYNEQFF
TRBV18	.	TRBJ2-7	CASSPQDDGEQYF
TRBV9	.	TRBJ2-3	CASSGSLPDTQYF
TRBV7-9	.	TRBJ2-3	CASSLVSGGVGTDTQYF